This TCR beta chain was observed in a study of shared clonotypes between healthy human individuals. This clone was seen just once. Mismatch with germline at one junction end may stem from a read error. Per germline, CDR1 SSHAT and CDR2 FNYEAQ (reference sequence). The CDR3 extends over 17 amino acids. Repertoires were generated with immunoSEQ multiplex PCR, while TCRdb's copy carries only in-frame clones and drops some. The sample holds about 1.5 million clones, nearly 99% seen once. J is TRBJ2-1 and V is TRBV7-7; 13 bases map to TRBD2. This TCR was sampled from a man younger than 45 in good health. Material: naive CD4+ T cells sorted from blood. Specified subset: CD45RA+ positively selected. The CDR3 region has the DNA TGTGCTAGCAGCTTGGGGAGTCAGACTAGCGGGAGGCATGAGCAGTTCTTC. It translates to CASSLGSQTSGRHEQFF.